These 9 T cell receptor beta chains were sequenced from one sample in a study of OX40 agonist ivuxolimab in advanced cancers. Here immunoSEQ multiplex PCR was the method, and the copy in TCRdb shows in-frame clones only, minus some. The data contain about 94,000 clones, more than 85% of them singletons. The input for sequencing was CD4+ or CD8+ T cells sorted from blood, taken in a trial of the OX40 agonist ivuxolimab. The source is an adult with an advanced solid tumor such as melanoma, head and neck, liver or kidney cancer.

J is TRBJ2-5 and V is TRBV5-8; TRBD1 agrees at 7 bases. Germline V CDR1 and CDR2: SGHTS, YDEGEE. V dropped 1 base and J dropped 4; count of bases not matched to a gene: 7. This CDR3 region has 15 residues. CDR3 coding DNA: TGTGCCAGCAGCTTGTGGGGGACAGCATCAGAGACCCAGTACTTC. Amino acid sequence: CASSLWGTASETQYF. The whole variable domain, filled in from reference TRBV5-8 and TRBJ2-5, reads EAGVTQSPTHLIKTRGQQATLRCSPISGHTSVYWYQQALGLGLQFLLWYDEGEERNRGNFPPRFSGRQFPNYSSELNVNALELEDSALYLCASSLWGTASETQYFGPGTRLLVL.

CDR3 amino acids: CASSYSAGGKAFF. The CDR3 DNA reads TGTGCCAGCAGTTACTCTGCGGGCGGAAAAGCTTTCTTT. The V call is TRBV6-6, the J call TRBJ1-1, with unresolved D. CDR1 MNHNY and CDR2 SVGAGI come from the germline V gene (reference sequence). The CDR3 loop spans 13 amino acids. V lost 0 bases, J lost 9 bases, and 11 bases lay in between.

The chain recombines TRBV15 with TRBJ2-1; TRBD2 aligns across 9 bases. There are 16 residues in the CDR3. Germline values: CDR1 LNHNV, CDR2 YYDKDF (reference sequence). V lost 4 bases to trimming and J lost 2 bases; unmatched junction nucleotides: 6. CDR3 DNA: TGTGCCACCAGCAAAGCGGGAGGCCCTGCCTACAATGAGCAGTTCTTC. Amino acids: CATSKAGGPAYNEQFF.

J is TRBJ1-4 and V is TRBV10-2; D might be TRBD1 (5 bases). CDR3 length equals 15 residues. Looked up from germline, CDR1 is WSHSY and CDR2 is SAAADI. V was shortened by 7 bases and J by 0 bases, with 12 bases between the two germline ends. CDR3 in DNA: TGCGCCAGCACCCCCGCAGGGTCAACTAATGAAAAACTGTTTTTT. Protein sequence: CASTPAGSTNEKLFF.

The V and J genes are TRBV7-8 and TRBJ2-7; the match to TRBD1 covers 8 bases. J lost 5 bases, V lost 5 bases, and 14 bases had no gene match. This CDR3 is built from 16 residues. Looked up from germline, CDR1 is SGHVS and CDR2 is FQNEAQ. CDR3 nucleotide sequence: TGTGCCAGCAGCCCCTTCGAGACAGGGGATTACAACGAGCAGTACTTC. Translated: CASSPFETGDYNEQYF.

This clone has a handful of counts. The chain joins TRBV18 to TRBJ1-2; D unclear. The CDR3 runs to 13 residues. Trimming cost V 5 bases and J 4 bases, with 11 bases left between them. Per the germline V gene, CDR1 is KGHSH and CDR2 is LQKENI. CDR3 DNA: TGTGCCAGCTCAGAGGACGGTTCCTATGGCTACACCTTC. As protein: CASSEDGSYGYTF. The complete variable domain, with remaining parts taken from reference TRBV18 and TRBJ1-2, reads NAGVMQNPRHLVRRRGQEARLRCSPMKGHSHVYWYRQLPEEGLKFMVYLQKENIIDESGMPKERFSAEFPKEGPSILRIQQVVRGDSAAYFCASSEDGSYGYTFGSGTRLTVV.

The chain uses TRBV15 and TRBJ1-6, with 10 bases aligning to TRBD1. The CDR3 runs to 17 residues. From germline, CDR1 is LNHNV and CDR2 YYDKDF (reference sequence). The V gene end was trimmed by 0 bases and the J gene end by 8 bases; junction bases not matched to a gene: 7. DNA of the CDR3: TGTGCCACCAGCAGAGACCGGACAGGGGGTAGCTATTCACCCCTCCACTTT. This sequence encodes CATSRDRTGGSYSPLHF.

The chain uses TRBV27 and TRBJ2-2, with no clear D. Trimming took 3 bases from V and 6 from J, leaving 11 bases between them. Germline V gene data show CDR1 as MNHEY and CDR2 as SMNVEV (reference sequence). This CDR3 has 14 residues. Here the CDR3 reads CASSFGHRPGELFF. In nucleotides, the CDR3 is TGTGCCAGCAGTTTTGGGCACCGGCCCGGGGAGCTGTTTTTT.

In this sample, this clone turned up a few times. This chain joins TRBV2 and TRBJ1-2; D ambiguous. Germline CDR1 is SNHLY and CDR2 is FYNNEI. V was cut by 4 bases and J by 5 bases, with 14 bases left in between. CDR3 length: 14 residues. The CDR3 nucleotides read TGTGCCAGCAGTGGCCAGGAAGGTGATTATGGCTACACCTTC. This encodes CASSGQEGDYGYTF.